This TCR beta chain was captured by sequencing in a study of a mutant IDH1 vaccine in newly diagnosed glioma. For the study at large: Treatment recipients were approximately 62% male and approximately 40% female, and their mean age was around 40 years. Before enrollment, the patients had been treated with radiotherapy alone, temozolomide alone, or both together. Most of them had received both.

This CDR3 is built from 13 residues. The V gene's germline CDR1 is SGHDN and CDR2 FVKESK. V dropped 0 bases and J dropped 11 bases, with 13 bases sitting between them. Stated time point: week 35, safety follow-up. The study gave 300 ug of mutant IDH1 20-mer peptide per vaccine dose, with topical imiquimod. Astrocytomas that were new, WHO grade 3 or 4, IDH1-mutant and ATRX-lost were present in the donors. Regarding this clone: Its cognate antigen is unknown.

The repertoire was sequenced with immunoSEQ multiplex PCR; TCRdb's copy has only in-frame clones and lacks some. This sample has 60,000 to 65,000 clones, with approximately 80% found just once. Sequenced here: PBMCs, sampled from a glioma patient whose treatment included an IDH1 peptide vaccine. The V call is TRBV14, the J call TRBJ1-1; D gene ambiguous. The receptor's source is a man aged 35-49 years with glioma. Here the CDR3 DNA reads TGTGCCAGCAGCCAAGAGGTCCGTTTCCGGGCTTTCTTT. Its protein product is CASSQEVRFRAFF.